The entry below describes one T cell receptor beta chain. Its specificity is unknown. This record comes from a study of PD-1 blockade in classical Hodgkin lymphoma. V dropped 6 bases and J dropped 5; count of bases not matched to a gene: 6. In germline, CDR1 is MNHEY, CDR2 SVGAGI. The CDR3 consists of 15 residues. Study-wide results and caveats: Complete responders possessed baseline diversity comparable to newly diagnosed patients. Possibly reflecting disease activity or prior therapy, repertoire differences have causes that remain undefined.

Assay: immunoSEQ multiplex PCR; the TCRdb copy retains only in-frame clones and omits some. The sample carries 31,000 or so clones, roughly 80% recorded once. Time point described: cycle 4 day 1 (C4D1), after less than 7 weeks of nivolumab. Each patient relapsed following autologous stem cell transplantation, and prior brentuximab vedotin exposure differed. Isolation of CD4+ T cells from thawed PBMCs was performed by magnetic negative selection. The input for sequencing was CD4+ T cells from blood, taken before the fourth cycle of nivolumab. The genes are TRBV6-5 and TRBJ2-5; TRBD2 matches at 13 bases. The source of this sequence is a human donor with classical Hodgkin lymphoma. The CDR3 protein is CASSLGLAGVETQYF. In DNA, the CDR3 is TGTGCCAGCAGCTTAGGACTAGCGGGGGTGGAGACCCAGTACTTC.